Each of the 19 T cell receptor beta chains below was sequenced from the same sample in a study of T-cell memory formation after mild COVID-19. TCRdb fed the 5' RACE reads into MiXCR, producing one record per CDR3 protein. The repertoire holds 130,000 to 150,000 distinct CDR3 sequences, 15% to 20% seen once, with around 2% in the top ten. Sequencing was performed on PBMCs or a T cell subset sorted from them (not recorded which). The receptors were gathered from an adult woman who had mild COVID-19 (a few samples of this study predate the infection). Cell type and time point are not known.

The V gene is TRBV5-1, the J gene TRBJ2-1; 8 bases are shared with TRBD2. Germline V lookup: CDR1 SGHRS, CDR2 YFSETQ. J was trimmed by 7 bases and V by 5 bases; bases with no gene match: 8. The CDR3 has 14 residues. The CDR3 DNA is TGCGCCAGCAGGCCAACGACGGGAGGGAATGAGCAGTTCTTC. Protein product: CASRPTTGGNEQFF.

This clonotype was counted between two and nine times. The chain recombines TRBV12-3 or TRBV12-4 with TRBJ1-4, with TRBD1 matching over 7 bases. CDR3 length: 15 residues. V lost 6 bases and J lost 8; bases outside the gene matches: 12. The CDR3 reads CASRRDSLWGEKLFF. The CDR3 DNA follows: TGTGCCAGCAGGAGGGACAGCCTATGGGGAGAAAAACTGTTTTTT.

At least ten counts were recorded for this clonotype. V is TRBV7-2 and J is TRBJ2-7; TRBD2 might be the D (6 bases). Germline lookup yields CDR1 SGHTA and CDR2 FQGNSA. The CDR3 spans 16 residues. With 2 bases removed from V and 3 bases from J, the gap between germline ends came to 17 bases. The chain's CDR3 is CASSLYHGTRHYEQYF. CDR3 coding DNA: TGTGCCAGCAGCTTATACCACGGGACTCGTCACTACGAGCAGTACTTC.

This clonotype was seen ten or more times. The chain combines TRBV30 with TRBJ1-2, with D maybe TRBD1 (6 bases). V dropped 1 base and J dropped 4 bases, with 13 bases sitting between them. This CDR3 has 14 residues. Germline CDR1 reads GTSNPN; CDR2 reads SVGIG (reference sequence). Written as DNA, the CDR3 is TGTGCCTGGAGTGACGGGGGGCGCGGCTATGGCTACACCTTC. This sequence encodes CAWSDGGRGYGYTF.

This chain joins TRBV3-1 and TRBJ1-6, with TRBD1 matching 8 bases. The CDR3 spans 14 residues. V dropped 0 bases and J dropped 14; count of bases not matched to a gene: 6. Germline CDR1 and CDR2: LGHDT and YNNKEL (reference sequence). This CDR3 is CASSQDRGQGTLHF. In DNA form, the CDR3 reads TGTGCCAGCAGCCAAGACAGGGGGCAAGGCACCCTCCACTTT.

In its sample, this clonotype is medium-sized. The CDR3 sequence is CASSPRTGTDTQYF. CDR3 sequence (DNA): TGTGCCAGCAGTCCAAGGACAGGGACAGATACGCAGTATTTT. This sequence joins TRBV12-3 or TRBV12-4 and TRBJ2-3; 8 bases align to TRBD1. Trimming removed 5 bases from V and 3 bases from J; junction bases left unmatched: 4. CDR3 size: 14 residues.

This clonotype came up once. This chain uses TRBV24-1 with TRBJ1-4; the D gene is possibly TRBD1 (5 bases). This CDR3 has 13 amino acids. Per germline, CDR1 KGHDR and CDR2 SFDVKD. Trimming pared 9 bases from V and 2 bases from J, leaving 9 bases between. DNA for the CDR3: TGTGCCACCCGTGGGACCACTAATGAAAAACTGTTTTTT. Translation gives CATRGTTNEKLFF.

The rearrangement links TRBV29-1 to TRBJ1-1, with D perhaps matching TRBD1 (6 bases). V was trimmed by 6 bases and J by 8 bases, leaving 10 bases between them. The CDR3 is made up of 10 amino acids. The germline V gene has CDR1 SQVTM and CDR2 ANQGSEA. The CDR3 protein is CSVGGGEAFF. CDR3 in DNA: TGCAGCGTGGGAGGGGGAGAAGCTTTCTTT.

This clonotype was seen a handful of times. The chain couples TRBV7-2 to TRBJ2-1; either TRBD1 or TRBD2 may fit D (5 bases each). The germline V gene encodes CDR1 SGHTA and CDR2 FQGNSA. Trimming removed 0 bases from V and 8 bases from J, with 23 bases in between. The CDR3 has 18 residues. CDR3 in DNA: TGTGCCAGCAGCTTAGCCGGGGACCTTCTCCGTGTAGACGATGAGCAGTTCTTC. Protein product: CASSLAGDLLRVDDEQFF.

This clonotype was found a few times. This rearrangement joins TRBV2 to TRBJ2-1; D ambiguous. This CDR3 is 13 amino acids long. V was clipped by 4 bases and J by 4 bases, with 8 bases between them. Germline V lookup: CDR1 SNHLY, CDR2 FYNNEI. The CDR3 sequence: CASSVTIYNEQFF. The CDR3 bases are TGTGCCAGCAGTGTGACAATTTACAATGAGCAGTTCTTC. The full variable domain, rest sourced from reference TRBV2 and TRBJ2-1, is EPEVTQTPSHQVTQMGQEVILRCVPISNHLYFYWYRQILGQKVEFLVSFYNNEISEKSEIFDDQFSVERPDGSNFTLKIRSTKLEDSAMYFCASSVTIYNEQFFGPGTRLTVL.

The rearrangement links TRBV6-4 to TRBJ2-7, with TRBD2 matching over 10 bases. Germline V lookup: CDR1 MRHNA, CDR2 SNTAGT. CDR3 length equals 14 residues. The J segment lost 5 bases and the V segment lost 7 bases, leaving 8 bases of the junction unmatched. CDR3 in DNA: TGTGCCAGCAACCCAGCGGGAGGGCGTGACGAGCAGTACTTC. Residues: CASNPAGGRDEQYF.

This clonotype appeared a few times. The chain couples TRBV5-4 to TRBJ2-3; 7 bases fit TRBD2. This CDR3 spans 16 amino acids. V dropped 4 bases and J dropped 2; count of bases not matched to a gene: 10. Germline V CDR1 and CDR2: SGHNT, YYREEE (reference sequence). The CDR3 protein is CASSVASGSYTDTQYF. Written as DNA, the CDR3 is TGTGCCAGCAGCGTCGCTAGCGGCAGCTACACAGATACGCAGTATTTT.

The chain joins TRBV7-6 to TRBJ2-7; possible D gene TRBD1, 6 bases. With 5 bases removed from V and 1 base from J, the gap between germline ends came to 18 bases. This CDR3 is built from 16 residues. The germline gives CDR1 SGHVS, CDR2 FNYEAQ. For the CDR3, the DNA is TGTGCCAGCAGCGACCCTTACAGGGACGGGTCCTACGAGCAGTACTTC. Residues: CASSDPYRDGSYEQYF.

The genes are TRBV20-1 and TRBJ2-4, with a tentative D call TRBD1 (5 bases). The CDR3 extends over 15 amino acids. Germline lookup yields CDR1 DFQATT and CDR2 SNEGSKA (reference sequence). V was pared by 4 bases and J by 0 bases, with 13 bases between. DNA of the CDR3: TGCAGTGCTAACAGGCCTCAACTAGCCAAAAACATTCAGTACTTC. Translating it yields CSANRPQLAKNIQYF.

V and J are TRBV11-2 and TRBJ2-1; 9 positions agree with TRBD2. Germline V gives CDR1 SGHAT, CDR2 FQNNGV. V was clipped by 0 bases and J by 8 bases; unmatched bases: 5. The CDR3 is made up of 15 amino acids. The CDR3 nucleotides are TGTGCCAGCAGCTTAGAAGCTAGCGGGACTCATGAGCAGTTCTTC. Translating it yields CASSLEASGTHEQFF.

The chain is built from TRBV7-2 and TRBJ2-1; 10 bases fit TRBD2. V shed 4 bases and J 5 bases; nucleotides not matched to a gene: 8. CDR3 length equals 16 residues. Per germline, CDR1 SGHTA and CDR2 FQGNSA. CDR3 sequence: CASSSPSGGLNNEQFF. In DNA, the CDR3 is TGTGCCAGCAGCTCACCTAGCGGGGGACTTAACAATGAGCAGTTCTTC.

The genes are TRBV7-9 and TRBJ1-4; unclear D gene. The germline V gene has CDR1 SEHNR and CDR2 FQNEAQ (reference sequence). V gave up 2 bases and J gave up 6 bases, with 4 bases separating them. CDR3 length: 12 amino acids. DNA of the CDR3: TGTGCCAGCAGCTTATCTCATGAAAAACTGTTTTTT. This translates into CASSLSHEKLFF.

CDR3 in amino acids: CASSHPRISARSGANVLTF. The CDR3 DNA reads TGCGCCAGCTCACACCCTCGGATATCCGCTCGTTCGGGGGCCAACGTCCTGACTTTC. This chain connects TRBV5-1 to TRBJ2-6; the D is unclear. Trimming shortened V by 7 bases and J by 4 bases, and 27 bases separated the two germline ends. The CDR3 runs 19 residues. Germline CDR1 SGHRS, CDR2 YFSETQ.

V usage is TRBV20-1 and J usage is TRBJ2-7; D might be TRBD1 (7 bases). This CDR3 region has 14 residues. Per the germline V gene, CDR1 is DFQATT and CDR2 is SNEGSKA (reference sequence). Trimming removed 6 bases at V and 6 bases at J, with 21 bases between. The CDR3 DNA reads as TGCAGTGCCAGGGGGGAGACAGGGTGGGGCGAGCAGTACTTC. Its protein is CSARGETGWGEQYF.